This TCR beta chain was recorded in a study of regulatory T cells in long-lasting Graves disease (dated by TCRdb to the early 2020s). Turning to the overall study: Newly diagnosed Graves' disease patients had taken antithyroid drugs for less than 3 months. Peripheral blood TCR sequencing and RNA sequencing compared persistent Graves' disease patients with newly diagnosed Graves' disease patients. The study was registered as a clinical trial and conducted in China. TCR sequencing covered 13 persistent and 20 or so newly diagnosed Graves' disease patients, some 33 samples in total.

This clonotype was detected ten times or more. Its specific antigen is unknown. No quality values exist for individual bases; no much larger clone is one base distant. Library preparation used multiplex PCR. This sample was sequenced with an Illumina HiSeq 4000. TCR beta libraries were built with iRepertoire HTBI primers and Arm-PCR amplification of CDR3 regions. Gel purification was performed on PCR products prior to sequencing. In the paper's pipeline: A total of some 60 TRBV and 14 TRBJ segments were identified across samples and were used for gene usage analysis of CDR3 amino acid clonotypes. COPE and FqMerger were used to merge filtered high-quality paired reads into contigs. Contigs were aligned with BLAST to IMGT TRBV, TRBD and TRBJ reference genes, and CDR3 was defined per IMGT. Highly expanded clones were defined as clonotypes with a frequency above 0.1%. Shannon entropy was used to measure repertoire diversity, and the Gini coefficient was used to measure V-J evenness. A clonotype found in more than one individual was treated as public. Using fastp at Q25 and MiXCR, TCRdb reprocessed the public reads and kept productive beta chains. Rows with one shared CDR3 protein collapse into an entry with the most common genes and DNA. In this record, the V and J calls reflect TCRdb's handling and not the investigators' own analysis. Counted in this sample were approximately 470,000 distinct CDR3 sequences; roughly 15% of them appeared once. The biggest ten clones account for 12% of the sample.

This specimen's time point label, interpreted: newly diagnosed GD, antithyroid drugs for less than 3 months. For both TCR sequencing and RNA sequencing, RNA was extracted from PBMCs using TRIzol. The diagnosis of Graves' disease followed American Thyroid Association guidelines. Recruitment of patients was carried out at an endocrinology department in Xi'an, China. Each patient gave about 8.1 milliliters of peripheral blood, collected in an EDTA anticoagulant tube. Ficoll Paque Plus density gradient separation was used to isolate PBMCs, and no additional T cell sorting was done. RNA quality was checked with an Agilent 2100 Bioanalyzer and agarose gel, and concentration with a NanoDrop 2000. What the research found in general, with its limitations: Only the TCR beta chain was sequenced and analyzed. Patients with persistent disease shared more public clonotypes (around 3,000) than newly diagnosed patients did (more than 900). The authors acknowledged the small sample size as a limitation that may reduce accuracy. Lower TCR Shannon entropy and fewer highly expanded clones were observed in persistent Graves' disease patients than in newly diagnosed patients, which suggested clonal expansion. Only peripheral blood was studied, because thyroid tissue, the primary lesion, was inaccessible.

This same sample was also taken into another study, of T cells in Graves' hyperthyroidism and ophthalmopathy. According to the second study: Graves' hyperthyroidism was defined as stable when no progression to ophthalmopathy occurred over 18 months of follow-up. Hyperthyroidism patients were newly diagnosed, had a disease duration of under 2 months, and were aged 18 to 65 years. The study excluded patients with uncontrolled infections, other autoimmune diseases, pregnancy or lactation. Diagnoses were established on the basis of clinical symptoms, serum thyroxine and TRAb, thyroid ultrasound, and orbital computed tomography. The TCR CDR3 was subjected to a first round of RT-PCR using the HTBI primer set and the Qiagen OneStep RT-PCR kit. Most expanded thyroid clonotypes (frequency above 0.001) were also detected in blood, suggesting blood repertoires may reflect thyroid immune responses. A model built on a 13 V-J signature distinguished ophthalmopathy from stable hyperthyroidism, reaching 87.88% sensitivity and about 81% specificity in cross-validation and 80%/75% in testing. In validation, the model predicted progression to ophthalmopathy a median of roughly 6.1 months before onset, with 70% to 71% sensitivity and almost 75% specificity. To identify distinguishing TCR V-J signatures, a discovery cohort of 90 to 100 patients was used, comprising roughly 45 with Graves' ophthalmopathy and under 60 with stable Graves' hyperthyroidism. An independent validation cohort of under 20 hyperthyroidism patients and some 15 patients who later progressed to ophthalmopathy tested prospective prediction of ophthalmopathy. The 85 to 100 discovery patients were divided at random into training and test sets in a 7:3 ratio. Thyroid tissue and blood T-cell repertoires from about 6 Graves' hyperthyroidism patients were also compared in the study. After blood sampling, hyperthyroidism patients were treated with methimazole at a starting dose of 30 mg daily, and ophthalmopathy patients were treated with high-dose intravenous methylprednisolone. Libraries were constructed in a second round of multiplex PCR, after which size selection and purification were performed. Paired-end sequencing of the libraries was performed with 100 bp reads on an Illumina HiSeq2000. SOAPnuke was used to process the raw data, removing reads that contained adapters or uncalled bases, had a mean Phred below 15, or lacked an exact match to the constant primer or identifier. COPE v1.2.5 was used to merge the high-quality paired reads, and each unique nucleotide sequence was defined as a clonotype. MiTCR v1.1 was used to align clonotypes to the IMGT TRBV, TRBD and TRBJ reference segments. Analysis was restricted to V-J combinations with a frequency above 0.0001, which covered about 99% of repertoires. The TCS score was defined as F50 (clonal expansion) divided by E x V (chaos), with BLOSUM62-based TCRdist calculated between CDR3 peptides within each V-J. Welch's t-statistics and random forest reduced some 510 V-J features to under 15, which were used in a naive Bayes classifier (R e1071). Sample size was not statistically predetermined, and investigators were not blinded to group allocation. TCR Vbeta CDR3 sequencing of approximately 140 peripheral blood samples (about 45 ophthalmopathy, under 80 hyperthyroidism and approximately 17 progressor patients) is reported in the paper.

The sequence came from a man aged 40-55 years with Graves disease. Donor details come from another sample of the same person, matched by shared clones. The material was peripheral blood mononuclear cells (PBMCs), obtained at new diagnosis, from a patient treated with antithyroid drugs.

Read as DNA, the sequence is TGTGCCAGCAGCTCCAAGGTCAATGAGCAGTTCTTC. This sequence encodes CASSSKVNEQFF. This sequence uses TRBV7-2 and TRBJ2-1, with the D gene too uncertain to name. V is clipped by 4 bases and J by 6 bases, and the sequence between their germline boundaries is 7 bases long. Its CDR3 holds 12 amino acids, cysteine through phenylalanine. CDR3 DNA only is kept here, 36 bases in frame from base 1. Looking up the germline V gene yields CDR1 SGHTA and CDR2 FQGNSA.